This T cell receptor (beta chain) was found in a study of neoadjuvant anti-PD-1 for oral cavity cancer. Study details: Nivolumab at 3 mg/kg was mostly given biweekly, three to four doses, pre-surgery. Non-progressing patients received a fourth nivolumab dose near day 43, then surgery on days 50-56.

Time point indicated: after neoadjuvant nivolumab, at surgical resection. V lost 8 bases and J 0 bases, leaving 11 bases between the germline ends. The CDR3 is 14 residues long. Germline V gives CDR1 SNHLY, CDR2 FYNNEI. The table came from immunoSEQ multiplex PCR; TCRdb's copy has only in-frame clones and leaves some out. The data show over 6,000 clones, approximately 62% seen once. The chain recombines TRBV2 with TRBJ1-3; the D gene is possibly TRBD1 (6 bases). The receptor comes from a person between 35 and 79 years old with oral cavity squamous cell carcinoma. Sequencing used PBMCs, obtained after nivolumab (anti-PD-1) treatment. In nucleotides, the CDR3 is TGTGCCAGCGGGCGACAGGTCTCTGGAAACACCATATATTTT. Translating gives CASGRQVSGNTIYF.